This TCR beta chain was obtained from a study of T-cell memory formation after mild COVID-19. Study-level results: Some responding clones appeared in pre-infection memory, suggesting cross-reactive memory joined.

This clonotype was found many times. Its antigen is currently unknown. TCR alpha and TCR beta cDNA libraries carrying sample barcodes and UMIs were produced by 5'RACE using constant-segment primers. MiXCR, run by TCRdb on the 5' RACE reads, gives a single entry per CDR3 protein. The sample lists under 250,000 distinct CDR3 sequences, approximately 15% occurring once. The sequencing sample was made of PBMCs or a T cell subset sorted from them (not recorded which). The sequence was collected from an adult woman who had mild COVID-19 (a few samples of this study predate the infection). Cell type and time point are not known.

The CDR3 region has the DNA TGCAGTGCTGGCCCGGGGAAGGGCAATGAGCAGTTCTTC. Translated: CSAGPGKGNEQFF. V and J are TRBV20-1 and TRBJ2-1; TRBD2 is a possible D gene (5 bases). With 5 bases removed from V and 6 bases from J, the gap between germline ends came to 14 bases. The CDR3 spans 13 residues. CDR1 is DFQATT and CDR2 is SNEGSKA in the germline V gene (reference sequence).